Each of the 10 T cell receptor beta chains below was sequenced from the same sample in a study of graft-versus-host responses after intestinal transplantation. Here immunoSEQ multiplex PCR was the method, and the copy in TCRdb shows in-frame clones only, minus some. The table lists 85,000 to 100,000 clones, 80% to 95% of them singletons. These TCRs are of unknown antigen specificity. This specimen consisted of unstimulated CD4+ T cells sorted from spleen or lymph node cells, obtained before transplant. The receptors derive from a human donor who was the organ donor for an intestinal transplant.

The chain joins TRBV6-4 to TRBJ1-2, with 11 bases lining up with TRBD1. The CDR3 has 18 amino acids. J gave up 4 bases and V 7 bases, and 17 bases lay outside the gene matches. The germline V gene encodes CDR1 MRHNA and CDR2 SNTAGT. The CDR3 region is CASNLYWTGGRSRYGYTF. The CDR3 region has the DNA TGTGCCAGCAACCTATACTGGACAGGGGGCAGATCTCGCTATGGCTACACCTTC.

This clone was counted once. This rearrangement joins TRBV10-3 to TRBJ2-1; maybe TRBD1 (5 bases). Germline V gene data show CDR1 as ENHRY and CDR2 as SYGVKD. The length of the CDR3 is 15 residues. V lost 10 bases, J lost 4 bases, and 20 bases lay in between. The CDR3 nucleotides read TGTGCCACGGAACAGACCCAGGGTTCTTACAATGAGCAGTTCTTC. Its translation is CATEQTQGSYNEQFF.

This clone was detected a few times. The genes are TRBV2 and TRBJ1-2; the D is unclear. The germline V gene encodes CDR1 SNHLY and CDR2 FYNNEI. V lost 5 bases, J lost 2 bases, and 6 bases lay in between. The CDR3 has 12 residues. The CDR3, as DNA: TGTGCCAGCAGTCCACAGAACTATGGCTACACCTTC. This sequence encodes CASSPQNYGYTF.

V usage is TRBV7-2 and J usage is TRBJ2-5; possible D gene TRBD1, 5 bases. This CDR3 contains 14 residues. The V end was cut by 3 bases, the J end by 2 bases, with 10 bases between. Germline CDR1 and CDR2: SGHTA and FQGNSA. The CDR3 nucleotides are TGTGCCAGCAGCTTTGGGGCAGCTCAAGAGACCCAGTACTTC. It encodes CASSFGAAQETQYF.

V is TRBV7-9 and J is TRBJ2-1; TRBD2 is a possible D gene (7 bases). CDR1 is SEHNR and CDR2 is FQNEAQ in the germline V gene (reference sequence). This CDR3 has 16 amino acids. V lost 1 base to trimming and J lost 7 bases, with 17 bases between them. CDR3 DNA: TGTGCCAGCAGCTTAGGGGGGCCTGGGGGAGGGAATGAGCAGTTCTTC. This codes for CASSLGGPGGGNEQFF.

This chain joins TRBV7-9 and TRBJ2-1; 10 bases align to TRBD2. Germline-derived CDR1 and CDR2 are SEHNR and FQNEAQ (reference sequence). The length of the CDR3 is 15 residues. With V trimmed by 3 bases and J by 7 bases, 6 bases remained unmatched. CDR3 residues: CASSFWLAGENEQFF. CDR3 bases: TGTGCCAGCAGCTTCTGGCTAGCGGGAGAAAATGAGCAGTTCTTC.

V usage is TRBV19 and J usage is TRBJ2-7; D is unclear. The CDR3 covers 12 residues. The V gene lost 7 bases and the J gene lost 3 bases, with 10 bases spanning the gap. The germline CDR1 and CDR2 sequences are LNHDA and SQIVND (reference sequence). CDR3 amino acids: CASNPQVYEQYF. CDR3 in DNA: TGTGCCAGTAACCCGCAGGTCTACGAGCAGTACTTC.

The chain employs TRBV6-1 and TRBJ1-5; 9 bases align to TRBD1. With 4 bases clipped from V and 1 base from J, the junction kept 2 bases outside the gene matches. The CDR3 has 15 amino acids. Germline V gene sequence: CDR1 MNHNS, CDR2 SASEGT. CDR3 nucleotides: TGTGCCAGCAGTGGACAGGGGGTGAGCAATCAGCCCCAGCATTTT. Its translation is CASSGQGVSNQPQHF.

V is TRBV2 and J is TRBJ1-5; possibly TRBD1 for D (6 bases). V dropped 3 bases and J dropped 7 bases, with 16 bases sitting between them. This CDR3 comprises 15 residues. Germline V gives CDR1 SNHLY, CDR2 FYNNEI. CDR3: CASSDQGMNRQPQHF. CDR3 sequence (DNA): TGTGCCAGCAGTGACCAGGGGATGAATCGCCAGCCCCAGCATTTT.

This clone occurred once. V usage is TRBV20-1 and J usage is TRBJ2-7, with TRBD2 identical over 7 bases. This CDR3 is built from 11 residues. Germline CDR1 DFQATT, CDR2 SNEGSKA (reference sequence). Trimming took 6 bases from V and 4 from J; bases not matched to a gene: 3. CDR3 DNA sequence: TGCAGTGCGGGACTACAATACGAGCAGTACTTC. Its translation is CSAGLQYEQYF.